The present T cell receptor (beta chain) was sequenced within a study of tumor-infiltrating lymphocytes in oesophageal squamous cell carcinoma. Germline CDR1 SGHTS, CDR2 YDEGEE. The CDR3 consists of 14 residues. The V end lost 2 bases, the J end lost 6 bases, and 12 bases lay between the germline ends. Details on this clonotype: One base away lies a much larger clone, so this may be a sequencing read error.

TCRdb reprocessed the PCR reads via MiXCR and lists one record per CDR3 protein. The table has about 21,000 distinct CDR3 sequences, around two fifths seen once. The chain has TRBV5-8 and TRBJ1-5, with a possible D match to TRBD1 (6 bases). The sequence was collected from a male donor with esophageal squamous cell carcinoma. The sample was esophageal tumor tissue. The DNA for the CDR3 is TGTGCCAGCAGCTTTCGGACAGTTCGTCAGCCCCAGCATTTT. Its translation is CASSFRTVRQPQHF.